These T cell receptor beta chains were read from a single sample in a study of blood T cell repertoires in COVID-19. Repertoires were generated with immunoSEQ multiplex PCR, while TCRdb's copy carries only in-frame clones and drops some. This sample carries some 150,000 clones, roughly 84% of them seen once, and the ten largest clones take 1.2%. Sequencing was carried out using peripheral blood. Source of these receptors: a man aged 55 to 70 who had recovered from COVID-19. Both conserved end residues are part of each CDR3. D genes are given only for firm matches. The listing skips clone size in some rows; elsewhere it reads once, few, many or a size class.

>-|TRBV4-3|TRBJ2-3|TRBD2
TGCGCCAGCAGCCAAAATACCGGGACTATCTCTAATAGTGGGGCCGAACAGGATACGCAGTATTTT
CASSQNTGTISNSGAEQDTQYF
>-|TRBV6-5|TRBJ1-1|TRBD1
TGTGCCATCCGGGACAGGCGATCGATGAACACTGAAGCTTTCTTT
CAIRDRRSMNTEAFF
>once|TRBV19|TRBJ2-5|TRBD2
TGTGCCAGTAGTTTAAGACTAGCGGGAGGGCGAGAGACCCAGTACTTC
CASSLRLAGGRETQYF
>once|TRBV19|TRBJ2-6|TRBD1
TGTGCCAGTAGTATAACACTCCTGACAGGGACTGGGGCCAACGTCCTGACTTTC
CASSITLLTGTGANVLTF
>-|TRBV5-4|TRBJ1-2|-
TGTGCCAGCAGTGCGGACAGAGGTTATGGAATCTATGGCTACACCTTC
CASSADRGYGIYGYTF
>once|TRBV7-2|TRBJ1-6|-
TGTGCCAGCAGCGAACGACGGGCGCAGCGGTCACCCCTCCACTTT
CASSERRAQRSPLHF
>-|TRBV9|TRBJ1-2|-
TGTGCCAGCAGCATTAGTGTAGGTGGGGGCAGCACCTATGGCTACACCTTC
CASSISVGGGSTYGYTF
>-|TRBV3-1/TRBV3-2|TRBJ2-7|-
TGTGCCAGCAGCCAAGGAGTTGGGGGGGCCCACTACGAGCAGTACTTC
CASSQGVGGAHYEQYF
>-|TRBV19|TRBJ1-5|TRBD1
TGTGCCAGTATCAGCCCCGGACAGGGAAGTCAGCCCCAGCATTTT
CASISPGQGSQPQHF
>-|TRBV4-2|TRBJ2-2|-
TGTGCCAGCAGCCAAGCCGGGAGAAGCGGGGAGCTGTTTTTT
CASSQAGRSGELFF
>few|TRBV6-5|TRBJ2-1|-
TGTGCCAGCAGCGTTAGGGGGTCCCCGGCAAATGAGCAGTTCTTC
CASSVRGSPANEQFF
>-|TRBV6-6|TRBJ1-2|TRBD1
TGTGCCAGCAGTTCCGGGACAGGAGCCTATGGCTACACCTTC
CASSSGTGAYGYTF
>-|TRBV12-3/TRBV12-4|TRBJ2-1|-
TGTGCCAGCAAACTCCTTGAGGCTACGGATATTTTCTTC
CASKLLEATDIFF
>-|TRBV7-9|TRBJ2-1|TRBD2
TGTGCCAGCAGCGTCCAAGCGGGGGGACGTGAGCAGTTCTTC
CASSVQAGGREQFF
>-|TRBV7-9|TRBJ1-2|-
TGTGCCAGCAGCTTAGGGGGACTTTACTATGGCTACACCTTC
CASSLGGLYYGYTF
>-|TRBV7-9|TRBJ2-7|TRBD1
TGTGCCAGCAGCTTAGGACAGGGAAGCTCCTACGAGCAGTACTTC
CASSLGQGSSYEQYF
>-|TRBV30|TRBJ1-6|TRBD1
TGTGCCTGGAGTGGGGACAGGGGAGATTCACCCCTCCACTTT
CAWSGDRGDSPLHF
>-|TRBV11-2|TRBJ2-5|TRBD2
TGTGCCAGCAGCTCCGGGACTAGCGGGATCCAAGAGACCCAGTACTTC
CASSSGTSGIQETQYF
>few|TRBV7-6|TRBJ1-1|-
TGTGCCAGCAGCCAATACAGGGATGGAGTAGCTTTCTTT
CASSQYRDGVAFF
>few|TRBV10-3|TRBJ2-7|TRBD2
TGTGCCATTTCGGGGGGGGATTTGGTCGAGCAGTACTTC
CAISGGDLVEQYF
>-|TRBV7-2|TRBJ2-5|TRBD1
TGTGCCAGCAGCTCCCGGACAGGGGAAAGGGGGACCCAGTACTTC
CASSSRTGERGTQYF
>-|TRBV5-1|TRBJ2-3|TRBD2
TGCGCCAGCAGCCACCGAGCGGGGGCCCGCACAGATACGCAGTATTTT
CASSHRAGARTDTQYF
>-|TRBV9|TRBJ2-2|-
TGTGCCAGCAGCGTAGACAGGGAGTCCGGGGAGCTGTTTTTT
CASSVDRESGELFF
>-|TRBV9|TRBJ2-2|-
TGTGCCAGCAGCGTAGGACAGTCGAACACCGGGGAGCTGTTTTTT
CASSVGQSNTGELFF
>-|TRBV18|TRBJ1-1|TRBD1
TGTGCCAGCTCATTGGACAGGGGGCAGGACACTGAAGCTTTCTTT
CASSLDRGQDTEAFF
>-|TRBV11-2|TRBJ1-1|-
TGTGCCAGCAGCCAACCATCAGGAACCTTTGAAGCTTTCTTT
CASSQPSGTFEAFF
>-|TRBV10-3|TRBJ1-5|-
TGTGCCATCAGCCCCGACGGACAGCAAGCTAGGCCCCAGCATTTT
CAISPDGQQARPQHF
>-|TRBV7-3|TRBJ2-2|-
TGTGCCAGCAGCCTGGGGCCCCTCCAGACTTACACCGGGGAGCTGTTTTTT
CASSLGPLQTYTGELFF
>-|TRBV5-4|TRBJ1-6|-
TGTGCCAGCAGCTTGAAGAACAGAGAGAATTCACCCCTCCACTTT
CASSLKNRENSPLHF
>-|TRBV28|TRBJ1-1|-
TGTGCCAGCAGTTCGCATTCCGGGAACACTGAAGCTTTCTTT
CASSSHSGNTEAFF
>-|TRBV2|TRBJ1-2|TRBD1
TGTGCCAGCAGCTTAAACAGGGGACCCTCGGACTATGGCTACACCTTC
CASSLNRGPSDYGYTF
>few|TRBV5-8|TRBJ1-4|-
TGTGCCAGCAGCTGGGGGGATTCAGGAAAACTGTTTTTT
CASSWGDSGKLFF
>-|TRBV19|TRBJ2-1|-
TGTGCCAGTAGTATTGACCCGGCGCGGTATGAGCAGTTCTTC
CASSIDPARYEQFF
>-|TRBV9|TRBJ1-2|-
TGTGCCAGCAGCTTCACGGCGGCTAACTATGGCTACACCTTC
CASSFTAANYGYTF
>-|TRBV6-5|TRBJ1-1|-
TGTGCCAGCAGTTACAGGGCAGGACATGAAGCTTTCTTT
CASSYRAGHEAFF
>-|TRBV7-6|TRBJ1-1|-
TGTGCCAGCAGCCGCCTGGGGGCGGATACTGAAGCTTTCTTT
CASSRLGADTEAFF
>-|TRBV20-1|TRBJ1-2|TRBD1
TGCAGTGCTGGTGGGACAGCAAACTATGGCTACACCTTC
CSAGGTANYGYTF
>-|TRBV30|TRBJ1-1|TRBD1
TGTGCCTGGAGTGTATTCCCCCCGGACAGGGTCAACACTGAAGCTTTCTTT
CAWSVFPPDRVNTEAFF
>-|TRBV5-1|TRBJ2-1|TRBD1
TGCGCCAGCAAACAAACAGGGGAAAGGAATGAGCAGTTCTTC
CASKQTGERNEQFF
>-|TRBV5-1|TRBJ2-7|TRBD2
TGCGCCAGCTCCCAAGCGGGGGGCACCTACGAGCAGTACTTC
CASSQAGGTYEQYF
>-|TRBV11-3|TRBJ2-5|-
TGTGCCAGCAGCTTCGGGGTCTCAGAGACCCAGTACTTC
CASSFGVSETQYF
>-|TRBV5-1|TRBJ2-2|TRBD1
TGCGCCAGCAGCTTAAAAAGGACAGGGGGCGCGAGCGGGGAGCTGTTTTTT
CASSLKRTGGASGELFF
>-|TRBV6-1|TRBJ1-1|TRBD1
TGTGCCAGCAGTGAAGCGCAGGTAGGGGGCGGCACTGAAGCTTTCTTT
CASSEAQVGGGTEAFF
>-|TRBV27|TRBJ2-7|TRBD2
TGTGCCAGCAGTCGGTGGGGGGGAAGCACTACCTACGAGCAGTACTTC
CASSRWGGSTTYEQYF
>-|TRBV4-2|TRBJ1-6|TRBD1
TGTGCCAGCAGCCAAGACGGGACAGGGGTCTCACCCCTCCACTTT
CASSQDGTGVSPLHF
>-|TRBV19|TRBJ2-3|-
TGTGCCAGTAGTAGGCTAGTTAAAGATACGCAGTATTTT
CASSRLVKDTQYF
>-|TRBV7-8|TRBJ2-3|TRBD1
TGTGCCAGCAGCCCAGAGGGGGCAGGGATGATAGATACGCAGTATTTT
CASSPEGAGMIDTQYF
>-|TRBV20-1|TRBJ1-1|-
TGCAGCCCTCGACATGAAGCTTTCTTT
CSPRHEAFF
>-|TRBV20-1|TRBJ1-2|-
TGCAGTGCTAGTCGGGGGGAATTCCCCTATGGCTACACCTTC
CSASRGEFPYGYTF
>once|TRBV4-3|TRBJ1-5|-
TGCGCCAGCAGCCAAGATTCCCAGGGGAGTCAGCCCCAGCATTTT
CASSQDSQGSQPQHF